What follows describes a single T cell receptor beta chain. The sample belongs to a study of blood T cell repertoires in COVID-19. Study at large: The United States, Italy and Spain were the sources of the acute and convalescent COVID-19 samples.

CDR3 length: 14 amino acids. CDR1 is SGHTA and CDR2 is FQGNSA in the germline V gene. V gave up 6 bases and J gave up 6 bases; unmatched junction bases: 7. In the original analysis: Reference gene primer amplification in the assay estimated nucleated cell counts. Here immunoSEQ multiplex PCR was the method, and the copy in TCRdb shows in-frame clones only, minus some. V, J and clone size are taken as reported in that table, and D and trimming were inferred from the DNA itself. The table shows 310,000 or so clones, with around nine tenths occurring only once. Followed over time, Seattle patients had been enrolled while infection was active.

Source material: peripheral blood. The TCR was taken from a woman aged 30 to 39 with COVID-19, enrolled during active disease. This chain links TRBV7-2 with TRBJ2-3; 9 bases match TRBD2. The CDR3 is CASSIAGGPDTQYF. The CDR3 nucleotides read TGTGCCAGCAGTATCGCGGGAGGGCCGGATACGCAGTATTTT.